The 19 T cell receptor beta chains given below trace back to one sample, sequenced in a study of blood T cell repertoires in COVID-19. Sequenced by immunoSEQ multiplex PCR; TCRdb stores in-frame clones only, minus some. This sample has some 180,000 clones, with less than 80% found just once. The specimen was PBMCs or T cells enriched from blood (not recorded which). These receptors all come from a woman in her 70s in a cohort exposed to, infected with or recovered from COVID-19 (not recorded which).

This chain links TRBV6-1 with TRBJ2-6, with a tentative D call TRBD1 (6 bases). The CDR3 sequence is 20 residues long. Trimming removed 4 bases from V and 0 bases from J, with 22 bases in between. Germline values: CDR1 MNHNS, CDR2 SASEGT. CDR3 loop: CASSAHYIRDTYSGANVLTF. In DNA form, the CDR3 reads TGTGCCAGCAGTGCCCACTACATCCGGGACACCTACTCTGGGGCCAACGTCCTGACTTTC.

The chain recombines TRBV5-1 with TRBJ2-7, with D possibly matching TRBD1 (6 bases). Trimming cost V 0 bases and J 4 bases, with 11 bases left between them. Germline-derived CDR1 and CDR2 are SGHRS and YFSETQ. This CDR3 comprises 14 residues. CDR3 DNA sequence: TGCGCCAGCAGCTTGGACAGGGCTAGTTACGAGCAGTACTTC. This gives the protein CASSLDRASYEQYF.

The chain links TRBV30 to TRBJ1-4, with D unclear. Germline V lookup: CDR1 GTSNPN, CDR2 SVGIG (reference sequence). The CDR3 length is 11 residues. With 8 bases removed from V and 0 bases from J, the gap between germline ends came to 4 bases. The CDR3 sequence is CALATNEKLFF. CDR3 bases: TGTGCCCTTGCAACTAATGAAAAACTGTTTTTT. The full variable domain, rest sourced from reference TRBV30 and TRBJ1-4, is SQTIHQWPATLVQPVGSPLSLECTVEGTSNPNLYWYRQAAGRGLQLLFYSVGIGQISSEVPQNLSASRPQDRQFILSSKKLLLSDSGFYLCALATNEKLFFGSGTQLSVL.

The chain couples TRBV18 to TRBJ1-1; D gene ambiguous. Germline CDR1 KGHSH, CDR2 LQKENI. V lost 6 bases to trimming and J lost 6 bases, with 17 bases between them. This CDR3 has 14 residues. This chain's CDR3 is CASSQKEGTSEAFF. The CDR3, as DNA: TGTGCCAGCTCCCAGAAGGAGGGAACCTCTGAAGCTTTCTTT.

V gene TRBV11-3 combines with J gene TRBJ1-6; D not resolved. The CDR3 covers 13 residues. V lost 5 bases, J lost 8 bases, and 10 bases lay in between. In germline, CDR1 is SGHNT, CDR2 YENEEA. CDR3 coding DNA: TGTGCCAGCAGCCATACCAGGCATTCACCCCTCCACTTT. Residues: CASSHTRHSPLHF.

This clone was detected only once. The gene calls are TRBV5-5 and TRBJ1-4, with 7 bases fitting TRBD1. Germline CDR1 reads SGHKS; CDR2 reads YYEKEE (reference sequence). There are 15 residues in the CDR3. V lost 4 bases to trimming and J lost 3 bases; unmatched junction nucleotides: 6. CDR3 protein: CASSPIQGSNEKLFF. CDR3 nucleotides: TGTGCCAGCAGCCCAATACAGGGGTCTAATGAAAAACTGTTTTTT.

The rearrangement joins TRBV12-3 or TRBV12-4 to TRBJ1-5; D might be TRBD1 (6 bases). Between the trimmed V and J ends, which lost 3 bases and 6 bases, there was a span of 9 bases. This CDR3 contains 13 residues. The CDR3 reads CASSFGGFQPQHF. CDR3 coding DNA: TGTGCCAGCAGTTTTGGGGGCTTTCAGCCCCAGCATTTT.

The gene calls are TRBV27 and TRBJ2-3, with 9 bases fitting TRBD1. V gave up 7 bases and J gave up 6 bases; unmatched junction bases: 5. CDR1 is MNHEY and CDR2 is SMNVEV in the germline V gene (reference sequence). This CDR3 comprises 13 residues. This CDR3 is CASTRTGVDTQYF. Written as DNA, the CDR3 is TGTGCCAGCACTCGGACAGGGGTGGATACGCAGTATTTT.

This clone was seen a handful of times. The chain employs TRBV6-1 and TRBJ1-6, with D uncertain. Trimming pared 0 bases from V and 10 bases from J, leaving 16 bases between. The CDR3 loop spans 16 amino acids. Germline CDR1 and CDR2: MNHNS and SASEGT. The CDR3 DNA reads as TGTGCCAGCAGTGAAGCGGGCGTCAACGCCTTCTCACCCCTCCACTTT. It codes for CASSEAGVNAFSPLHF.

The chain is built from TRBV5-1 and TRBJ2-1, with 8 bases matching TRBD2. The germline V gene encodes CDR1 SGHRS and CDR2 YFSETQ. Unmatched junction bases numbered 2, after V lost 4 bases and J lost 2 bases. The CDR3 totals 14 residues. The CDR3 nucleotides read TGCGCCAGCAGCCCGGGGGGGCCCTACAATGAGCAGTTCTTC. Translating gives CASSPGGPYNEQFF.

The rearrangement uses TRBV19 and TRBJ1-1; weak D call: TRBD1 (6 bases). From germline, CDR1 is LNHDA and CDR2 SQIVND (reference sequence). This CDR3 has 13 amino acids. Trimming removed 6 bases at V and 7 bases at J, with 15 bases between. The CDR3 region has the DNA TGTGCCAGTAGACCACAGGGTAGTGGTGAAGCTTTCTTT. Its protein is CASRPQGSGEAFF.

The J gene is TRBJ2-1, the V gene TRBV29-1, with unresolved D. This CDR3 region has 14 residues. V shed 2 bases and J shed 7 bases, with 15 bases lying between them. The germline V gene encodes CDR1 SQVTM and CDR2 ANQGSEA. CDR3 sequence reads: CSVERLWLKNEQFF. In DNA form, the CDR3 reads TGCAGCGTTGAAAGATTATGGCTGAAGAATGAGCAGTTCTTC.

This chain's CDR3 is CASSPPIQTTNEKLFF. The DNA for the CDR3 is TGTGCCAGCAGCCCGCCTATACAGACAACTAATGAAAAACTGTTTTTT. The chain uses TRBV28 and TRBJ1-4; D is ambiguous. V was shortened by 6 bases and J by 0 bases, with 14 bases between the two germline ends. Germline CDR1 reads MDHEN; CDR2 reads SYDVKM. The CDR3 has 16 residues.

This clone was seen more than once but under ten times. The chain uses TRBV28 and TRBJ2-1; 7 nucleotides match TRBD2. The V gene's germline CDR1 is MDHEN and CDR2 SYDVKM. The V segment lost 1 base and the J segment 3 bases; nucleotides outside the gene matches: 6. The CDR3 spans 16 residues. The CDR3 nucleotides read TGTGCCAGCAGTTTATTCGGCGGGAGAGACTACAATGAGCAGTTCTTC. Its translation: CASSLFGGRDYNEQFF.

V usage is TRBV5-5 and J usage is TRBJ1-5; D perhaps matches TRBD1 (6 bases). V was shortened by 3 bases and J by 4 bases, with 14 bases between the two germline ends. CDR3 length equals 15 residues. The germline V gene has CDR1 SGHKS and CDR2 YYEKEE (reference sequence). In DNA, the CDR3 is TGTGCCAGCAGCTCAACCCCAGGGGCAAATCAGCCCCAGCATTTT. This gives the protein CASSSTPGANQPQHF.

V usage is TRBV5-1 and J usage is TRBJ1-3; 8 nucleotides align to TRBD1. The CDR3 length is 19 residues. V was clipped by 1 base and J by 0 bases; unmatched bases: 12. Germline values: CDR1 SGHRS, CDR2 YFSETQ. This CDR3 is CASSLWGLTGDSSGNTIYF. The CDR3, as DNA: TGCGCCAGCAGCTTGTGGGGGCTGACAGGGGACAGCTCTGGAAACACCATATATTTT.

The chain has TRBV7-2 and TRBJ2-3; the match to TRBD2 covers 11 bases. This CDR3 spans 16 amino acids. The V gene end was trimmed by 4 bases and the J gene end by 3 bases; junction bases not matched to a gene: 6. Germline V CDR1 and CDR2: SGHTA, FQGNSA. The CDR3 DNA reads TGTGCCAGCAGCTCGGATAGCGGGAGGGCTACAGATACGCAGTATTTT. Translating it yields CASSSDSGRATDTQYF.

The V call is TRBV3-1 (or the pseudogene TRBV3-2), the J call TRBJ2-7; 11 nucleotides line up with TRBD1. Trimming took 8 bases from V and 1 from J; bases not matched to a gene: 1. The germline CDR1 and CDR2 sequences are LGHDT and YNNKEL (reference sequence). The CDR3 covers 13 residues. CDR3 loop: CASGQGASYEQYF. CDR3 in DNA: TGTGCCAGCGGACAGGGGGCTTCCTACGAGCAGTACTTC.

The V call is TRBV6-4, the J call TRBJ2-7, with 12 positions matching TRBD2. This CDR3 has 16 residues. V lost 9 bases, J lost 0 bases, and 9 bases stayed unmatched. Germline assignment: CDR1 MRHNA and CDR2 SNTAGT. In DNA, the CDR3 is TGTGCCAGGGAGCTAGCGGGAGGGCTCCTCTCCTACGAGCAGTACTTC. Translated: CARELAGGLLSYEQYF.